This entry concerns a single T cell receptor (beta chain). Its antigen is currently unknown. This table comes from immunoSEQ multiplex PCR, and its TCRdb copy is limited to in-frame clones, with some not included. The data show nearly 60,000 clones, with approximately 90% seen just once and about 9.4% held by the top ten. Germline V gene data show CDR1 as MGHRA and CDR2 as YSYEKL. The length of the CDR3 is 11 residues. V was cut by 3 bases and J by 3 bases, with 2 bases left in between. This sample is drawn from a study of PD-1 blockade in classical Hodgkin lymphoma. Each of the patients experienced relapse following autologous stem cell transplantation, and their brentuximab vedotin exposure differed. Notes on the study in general: CD4+ but not CD8+ TCR diversity rose significantly by C4D1. Lower baseline TCR diversity marked trial partial responders and progressors. The origin of the repertoire differences remains undefined, with disease activity or prior therapy as possible causes. Lower baseline TCR diversity was reported for newly diagnosed patients than for healthy donors.

Material: peripheral blood mononuclear cells (PBMCs), obtained before the second cycle of nivolumab. V usage is TRBV4-1 and J usage is TRBJ2-5; D remains ambiguous. This TCR was recovered from a human donor with classical Hodgkin lymphoma. Written as DNA, the CDR3 is TGCGCCAGCAGCCAGGAAGAGACCCAGTACTTC. Its translation: CASSQEETQYF.